A single T cell receptor beta chain is shown here with its context. Antigen specificity is unknown. Trimming took 0 bases from V and 1 from J; bases not matched to a gene: 2. Germline V gives CDR1 SGHTA, CDR2 FQGNSA. The CDR3 extends over 15 amino acids. This sample stems from a study of cytomegalovirus exposure and HLA in healthy donors. Study-level findings and limits: Presence/absence results assume similar sequencing depth per donor, which may not hold.

The PCR contained 60 Vbeta and 13 Jbeta primers. TCRdb's table, derived via immunoSEQ multiplex PCR, lists solely in-frame clones and lacks some. This table holds roughly 40,000 clones, roughly 81% found once. The sequence came from a woman aged 40 to 50 in good health and CMV-seronegative. The chain carries TRBV7-2 and TRBJ2-7; 8 bases line up with TRBD1. Sequences were obtained from PBMCs. The CDR3 reads CASSLAGTGSYEQYF. In nucleotides, the CDR3 is TGTGCCAGCAGCTTAGCCGGGACAGGTTCCTACGAGCAGTACTTC.